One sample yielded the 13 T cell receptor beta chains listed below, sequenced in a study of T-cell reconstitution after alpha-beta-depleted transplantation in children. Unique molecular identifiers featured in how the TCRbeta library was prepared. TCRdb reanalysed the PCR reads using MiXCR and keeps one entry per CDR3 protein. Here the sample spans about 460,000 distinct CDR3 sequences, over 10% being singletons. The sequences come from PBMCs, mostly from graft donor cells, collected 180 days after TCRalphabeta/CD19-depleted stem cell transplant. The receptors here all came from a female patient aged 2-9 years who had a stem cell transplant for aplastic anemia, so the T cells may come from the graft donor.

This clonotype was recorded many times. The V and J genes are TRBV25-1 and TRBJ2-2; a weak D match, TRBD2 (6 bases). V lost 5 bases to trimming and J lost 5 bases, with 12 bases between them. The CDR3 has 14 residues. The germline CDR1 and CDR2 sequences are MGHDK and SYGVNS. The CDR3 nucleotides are TGTGCCAGCAGTTCGGGAGTAAGAACCGGGGAGCTGTTTTTT. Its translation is CASSSGVRTGELFF.

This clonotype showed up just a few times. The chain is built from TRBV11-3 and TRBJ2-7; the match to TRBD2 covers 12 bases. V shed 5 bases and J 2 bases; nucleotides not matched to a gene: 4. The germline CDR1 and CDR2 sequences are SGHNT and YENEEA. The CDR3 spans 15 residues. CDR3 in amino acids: CASSPLAGGPYEQYV. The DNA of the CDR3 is TGTGCCAGCAGCCCACTAGCGGGAGGACCCTACGAGCAGTACGTC.

In nucleotides, the CDR3 is TGTGCCAGCAGCCAGAGAAAGCGGGAGGGGTTCTTC. Its protein is CASSQRKREGFF. The chain combines TRBV3-1 with TRBJ2-1; TRBD2 matches at 10 bases. V was pared by 3 bases and J by 15 bases, with 5 bases of the junction left unmatched. This CDR3 is 12 amino acids long. The V gene's germline CDR1 is LGHDT and CDR2 YNNKEL (reference sequence).

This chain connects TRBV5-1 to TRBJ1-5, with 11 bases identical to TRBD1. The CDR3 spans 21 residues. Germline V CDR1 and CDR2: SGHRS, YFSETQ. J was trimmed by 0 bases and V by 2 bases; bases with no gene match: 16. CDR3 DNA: TGCGCCAGCAGCTTATTCTTTGGACAGGGGGCAAAGATGGATAGCAATCAGCCCCAGCATTTT. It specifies CASSLFFGQGAKMDSNQPQHF.

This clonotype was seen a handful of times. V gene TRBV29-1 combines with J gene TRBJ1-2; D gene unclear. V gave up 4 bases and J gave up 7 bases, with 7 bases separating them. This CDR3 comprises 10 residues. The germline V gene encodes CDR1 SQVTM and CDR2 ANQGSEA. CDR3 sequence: CSVVLGGYTF. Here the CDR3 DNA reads TGCAGCGTTGTTTTGGGTGGCTACACCTTC.

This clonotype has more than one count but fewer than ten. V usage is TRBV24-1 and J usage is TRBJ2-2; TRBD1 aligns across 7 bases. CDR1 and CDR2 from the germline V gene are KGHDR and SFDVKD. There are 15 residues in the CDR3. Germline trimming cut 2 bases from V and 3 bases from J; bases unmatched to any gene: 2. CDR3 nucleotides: TGTGCCACCAGTGATTCAGACAGGGACACCGGGGAGCTGTTTTTT. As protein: CATSDSDRDTGELFF.

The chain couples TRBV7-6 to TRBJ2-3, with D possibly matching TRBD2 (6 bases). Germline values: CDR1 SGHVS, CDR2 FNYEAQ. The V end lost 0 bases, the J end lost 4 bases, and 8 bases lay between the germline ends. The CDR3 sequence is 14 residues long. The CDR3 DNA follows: TGTGCCAGCAGCTTAGCGCGACTAGCAGATACGCAGTATTTT. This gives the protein CASSLARLADTQYF.

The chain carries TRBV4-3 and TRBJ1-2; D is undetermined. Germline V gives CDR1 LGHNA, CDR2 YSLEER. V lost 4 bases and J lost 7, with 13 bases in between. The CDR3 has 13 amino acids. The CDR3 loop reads CASSLGPWGGYTF. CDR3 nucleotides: TGCGCCAGCAGCCTTGGGCCCTGGGGTGGCTACACCTTC.

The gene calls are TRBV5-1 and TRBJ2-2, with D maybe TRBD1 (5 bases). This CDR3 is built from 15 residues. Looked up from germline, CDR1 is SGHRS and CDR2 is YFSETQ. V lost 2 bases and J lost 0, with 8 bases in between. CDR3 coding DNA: TGCGCCAGCAGCTTCCGGACAACGAACACCGGGGAGCTGTTTTTT. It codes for CASSFRTTNTGELFF.

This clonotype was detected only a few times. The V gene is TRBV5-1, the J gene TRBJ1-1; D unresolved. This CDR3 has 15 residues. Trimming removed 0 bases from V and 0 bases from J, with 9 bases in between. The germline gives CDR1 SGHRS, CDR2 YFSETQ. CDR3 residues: CASSLAEQLNTEAFF. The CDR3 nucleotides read TGCGCCAGCAGCTTGGCCGAACAGCTGAACACTGAAGCTTTCTTT.

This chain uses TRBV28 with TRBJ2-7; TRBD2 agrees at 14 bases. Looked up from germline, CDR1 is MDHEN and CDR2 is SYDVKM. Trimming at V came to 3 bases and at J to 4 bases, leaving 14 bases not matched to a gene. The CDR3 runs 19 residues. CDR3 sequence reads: CASSLALGLAGARRYEQYF. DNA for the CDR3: TGTGCCAGCAGTTTGGCTTTGGGACTAGCGGGAGCGCGCAGATACGAGCAGTACTTC.

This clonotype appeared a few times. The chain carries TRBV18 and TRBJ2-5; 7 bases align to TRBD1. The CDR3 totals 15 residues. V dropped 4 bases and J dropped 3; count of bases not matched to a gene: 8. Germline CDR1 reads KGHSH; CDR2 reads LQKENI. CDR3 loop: CASSRRQGREETQYF. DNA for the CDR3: TGTGCCAGCTCACGCCGACAGGGCCGGGAAGAGACCCAGTACTTC. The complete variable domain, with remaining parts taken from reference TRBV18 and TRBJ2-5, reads NAGVMQNPRHLVRRRGQEARLRCSPMKGHSHVYWYRQLPEEGLKFMVYLQKENIIDESGMPKERFSAEFPKEGPSILRIQQVVRGDSAAYFCASSRRQGREETQYFGPGTRLLVL.

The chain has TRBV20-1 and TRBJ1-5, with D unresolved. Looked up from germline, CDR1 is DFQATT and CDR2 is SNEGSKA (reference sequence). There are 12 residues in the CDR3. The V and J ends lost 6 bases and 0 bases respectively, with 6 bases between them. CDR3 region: CSAERSNQPQHF. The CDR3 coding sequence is TGCAGTGCCGAACGTAGCAATCAGCCCCAGCATTTT.